A single sample is the source of the 12 T cell receptor beta chains below, sequenced in a study of T cells in Graves' hyperthyroidism and ophthalmopathy (dated by TCRdb to the late 2010s). The library came from multiplex PCR. Sequencing took place on an Illumina HiSeq 2000. The TCR beta CDR3 regions were amplified from RNA transcripts. For the first round of RT-PCR on the TCR CDR3, the HTBI primer set was used together with the Qiagen OneStep RT-PCR kit. TCRdb reworked the public reads: Q25 trimming with fastp, MiXCR clone assembly, productive beta chains retained. Rows merge per CDR3 protein into single entries with the most common DNA and genes. The sample table contains roughly 640,000 distinct CDR3 sequences; only one count was recorded for more than 15% of them. The top ten clonotypes cover 2.5% to 4% of the sample. Sequenced sample: blood. These receptors all stem from a woman aged 40 to 49 with Graves' ophthalmopathy.

This clonotype was seen only a few times. V usage is TRBV20-1 and J usage is TRBJ2-2; 7 bases fit TRBD1. CDR1 is DFQATT, CDR2 SNEGSKA, per germline (reference sequence). The CDR3 consists of 14 residues. With 6 bases clipped from V and 2 bases from J, the junction kept 6 bases outside the gene matches. The CDR3 spells CSAQGQLNTGELFF. CDR3 DNA sequence: TGCAGTGCGCAGGGACAGCTTAACACCGGGGAGCTGTTTTTT.

This clonotype was counted between two and nine times. One junction end disagrees with the germline gene, perhaps due to a read error. The rearrangement links TRBV27 to TRBJ2-1; no definite D call. The length of the CDR3 is 14 residues. Germline V CDR1 and CDR2: MNHEY, SMNVEV (reference sequence). The CDR3 nucleotides read TGTGCCAGCAGAACGCCAATGAACTTTGGAGAGCAGTGCTTC. It specifies CASRTPMNFGEQCF.

There are many counts of this clonotype. The chain couples TRBV3-1 to TRBJ2-7, with a weak D call TRBD2 (5 bases). Deletions cut 1 base from V and 3 bases from J, with 10 bases between. The CDR3 runs to 14 residues. Germline CDR1 and CDR2: LGHDT and YNNKEL (reference sequence). The CDR3 loop is CASSQGRRGYEQYF. The CDR3 DNA sequence: TGTGCCAGCAGCCAAGGACGACGGGGCTACGAGCAGTACTTC.

Comment on this clonotype: One base away lies a much larger clone, so this may be a sequencing read error. The V call is TRBV7-8, the J call TRBJ1-2; tentative D call: TRBD1 (5 bases). CDR3 length: 13 amino acids. Germline values: CDR1 SGHVS, CDR2 FQNEAQ. In DNA, the CDR3 is TGTGCCAGCAGCTTAGACAGGCAGCGGGGCTGCACCTTC. As protein: CASSLDRQRGCTF.

This clonotype came up a few times. This clone may be a read error of a much larger clone one base away. V is TRBV12-3 or TRBV12-4 and J is TRBJ2-1, with 11 positions matching TRBD1. This CDR3 spans 16 amino acids. CDR3: CASSFRTGGFYNGQFF. Here the CDR3 DNA reads TGTGCCAGCAGTTTCAGGACAGGGGGCTTCTACAATGGGCAGTTCTTC.

This clonotype has a count of ten or more. The V gene is TRBV30, the J gene TRBJ1-3; D is ambiguous. Germline CDR1 GTSNPN, CDR2 SVGIG (reference sequence). CDR3 size: 11 residues. In DNA form, the CDR3 reads TGTGGGGCGTCCTCTGGAAACACCATATATTTT. Protein sequence: CGASSGNTIYF. Drawing the rest from reference TRBV30 and TRBJ1-3, the complete variable domain is SQTIHQWPATLVQPVGSPLSLECTVEGTSNPNLYWYRQAAGRGLQLLFYSVGIGQISSEVPQNLSASRPQDRQFILSSKKLLLSDSGFYLCGASSGNTIYFGEGSWLTVV.

In its sample, this clonotype was seen a few times. The CDR3 loop is CASSSSPGRQNTEAFF. The CDR3 DNA reads as TGTGCCAGCAGTTCCAGCCCCGGGCGGCAGAACACTGAAGCTTTCTTT. The chain carries TRBV5-5 and TRBJ1-1, with no clear D. The CDR3 contains 16 residues. V was trimmed by 5 bases and J by 1 base, leaving 18 bases between them. Germline values: CDR1 SGHKS, CDR2 YYEKEE (reference sequence).

This chain joins TRBV9 and TRBJ2-7; possibly TRBD2 for D (5 bases). V lost 4 bases and J lost 0, with 14 bases in between. The CDR3 sequence is 15 residues long. Germline V gene data show CDR1 as SGDLS and CDR2 as YYNGEE. The CDR3, as DNA: TGTGCCAGCAGCTCTACCCCCGGGGTCTCCTACGAGCAGTACTTC. Translated: CASSSTPGVSYEQYF. The full variable domain, in which reference TRBV9 and TRBJ2-7 provide the parts outside the CDR3, is DSGVTQTPKHLITATGQRVTLRCSPRSGDLSVYWYQQSLDQGLQFLIQYYNGEERAKGNILERFSAQQFPDLHSELNLSSLELGDSALYFCASSSTPGVSYEQYFGPGTRLTVT.

The chain employs TRBV4-1 and TRBJ2-2, with D unclear. The V gene lost 2 bases and the J gene lost 8 bases, with 6 bases spanning the gap. The CDR3 has 12 residues. Per the germline V gene, CDR1 is MGHRA and CDR2 is YSYEKL. The DNA for the CDR3 is TGCGCCAGCAGCCAAATTGCAGGGGAGCTGTTTTTT. This gives the protein CASSQIAGELFF.

The gene calls are TRBV14 and TRBJ2-1; 11 bases line up with TRBD2. V gave up 5 bases and J gave up 5 bases; unmatched junction bases: 11. Germline assignment: CDR1 SGHDN and CDR2 FVKESK. This CDR3 comprises 17 residues. CDR3 coding DNA: TGTGCCAGCAGCTCCCGGACGACTAGCGGGAAAGACAATGAGCAGTTCTTC. Amino acid sequence: CASSSRTTSGKDNEQFF.

Note on this clonotype: With a much larger clone just one base away, this may be a read error. The chain is built from TRBV20-1 and TRBJ2-1; D not resolved. The DNA end is a closer match to TRBJ2-7, so the J assignment may be wrong. Per germline, CDR1 DFQATT and CDR2 SNEGSKA (reference sequence). The CDR3 runs 17 residues. CDR3 in DNA: TGCAGTGCTAGATTGGCGGCCCCGGCTCTGGGCTACAATGAGCAGTACTTC. Translated: CSARLAAPALGYNEQYF.

This clonotype was seen a few times. J is TRBJ1-1 and V is TRBV11-3, with D hard to call. Germline V gene sequence: CDR1 SGHNT, CDR2 YENEEA. There are 14 residues in the CDR3. The V gene lost 8 bases and the J gene lost 2 bases, with 15 bases spanning the gap. The CDR3 sequence is CASSESGRNTEAFF. The CDR3, as DNA: TGTGCCAGCTCTGAGTCAGGCCGTAACACTGAAGCTTTCTTT.